These 10 T cell receptor beta chains were sequenced from one sample in a study of blood T cells in healthy people across ages. Through a sample-barcoded 5' primer and a J-beta primer mix, a second PCR was run for roughly 7 to 12 cycles. MiXCR, applied by TCRdb to the 5' RACE reads, yields one record per CDR3 protein. The table includes about 730,000 distinct CDR3 sequences, around 40% detected once. Sequencing was performed on blood. The source is a woman aged 55-69 years in good health.

This clonotype was seen a few times. The V call is TRBV20-1, the J call TRBJ2-1, with 13 bases aligning to TRBD2. Germline CDR1 DFQATT, CDR2 SNEGSKA (reference sequence). The CDR3 covers 14 residues. V trimming: 3 bases; J trimming: 10 bases; junction bases outside the gene matches: 6. CDR3 bases: TGCAGTGCTAGCGGACTAGCGGGGGCGGAGGAGCAGTTCTTC. Encoded protein: CSASGLAGAEEQFF.

This clonotype was recorded a few times. CDR3 residues: CSANRLAGTQETQYF. The CDR3 DNA reads as TGCAGTGCTAATAGACTAGCGGGGACCCAAGAGACCCAGTACTTC. The rearrangement links TRBV20-1 to TRBJ2-5; 11 bases align to TRBD2. The CDR3 loop spans 15 amino acids. Germline CDR1 reads DFQATT; CDR2 reads SNEGSKA (reference sequence). Losses at the gene ends were 4 bases for V and 1 base for J; bases not matched to a gene: 5.

The chain joins TRBV20-1 to TRBJ1-4, with D perhaps TRBD1 (5 bases). V was pared by 5 bases and J by 3 bases, with 16 bases between. Germline values: CDR1 DFQATT, CDR2 SNEGSKA (reference sequence). The CDR3 sequence is 15 residues long. The CDR3 region is CSARAQEGANEKLFF. CDR3 coding DNA: TGCAGTGCTCGGGCGCAGGAAGGGGCTAATGAAAAACTGTTTTTT.

This clonotype has a handful of counts. The gene calls are TRBV25-1 and TRBJ1-2; D not certain. The CDR3 loop spans 12 amino acids. With 7 bases removed from V and 8 bases from J, the gap between germline ends came to 14 bases. Germline loops: CDR1 MGHDK, CDR2 SYGVNS. CDR3 DNA sequence: TGTGCCAGCATGGTGGGATTGGAGGGCTACACCTTC. Its protein is CASMVGLEGYTF.

The genes are TRBV28 and TRBJ2-3; TRBD1 might be the D (5 bases). Germline values: CDR1 MDHEN, CDR2 SYDVKM. V was pared by 4 bases and J by 0 bases, with 11 bases between. The CDR3 extends over 15 amino acids. The chain's CDR3 is CASSSDRPSTDTQYF. The CDR3 DNA reads as TGTGCCAGCAGTTCAGACAGACCTAGCACAGATACGCAGTATTTT.

V gene TRBV2 combines with J gene TRBJ1-2; perhaps TRBD1 as D (6 bases). Deletions cut 2 bases from V and 2 bases from J, with 15 bases between. This CDR3 comprises 16 residues. The germline V gene has CDR1 SNHLY and CDR2 FYNNEI. The CDR3 spells CASSETGPALNYGYTF. The CDR3 nucleotides are TGTGCCAGCAGTGAAACAGGGCCCGCGCTCAACTATGGCTACACCTTC. The full variable domain, rest sourced from reference TRBV2 and TRBJ1-2, is EPEVTQTPSHQVTQMGQEVILRCVPISNHLYFYWYRQILGQKVEFLVSFYNNEISEKSEIFDDQFSVERPDGSNFTLKIRSTKLEDSAMYFCASSETGPALNYGYTFGSGTRLTVV.

The genes are TRBV20-1 and TRBJ2-7; 7 bases are a match to TRBD2. From germline, CDR1 is DFQATT and CDR2 SNEGSKA (reference sequence). This CDR3 has 15 residues. J lost 1 base, V lost 6 bases, and 12 bases had no gene match. The CDR3 is CSAQNSGLPSYEQYF. The DNA for the CDR3 is TGCAGTGCCCAAAACTCGGGACTACCTTCCTACGAGCAGTACTTC.

V is TRBV12-5 and J is TRBJ2-3; D gene unclear. Per the germline V gene, CDR1 is LGHNT and CDR2 is FRNRAP. The CDR3 sequence is 15 residues long. V was trimmed by 6 bases and J by 0 bases, leaving 13 bases between them. In DNA, the CDR3 is TGTGCTAGTGGCGTGGGCGCGTCTAGCACAGATACGCAGTATTTT. Residues: CASGVGASSTDTQYF.

In nucleotides, the CDR3 is TGTGCCAGCAGCGTAGCTTCGGGACGGGATAGCACAGATACGCAGTATTTT. As protein: CASSVASGRDSTDTQYF. This chain uses TRBV9 with TRBJ2-3; possibly TRBD1 or TRBD2 for D (5 bases each). Trimming took off 0 bases at V and 0 bases at J, with 14 bases between the two ends. The CDR3 contains 17 residues. From germline, CDR1 is SGDLS and CDR2 YYNGEE. Drawing the rest from reference TRBV9 and TRBJ2-3, the complete variable domain is DSGVTQTPKHLITATGQRVTLRCSPRSGDLSVYWYQQSLDQGLQFLIQYYNGEERAKGNILERFSAQQFPDLHSELNLSSLELGDSALYFCASSVASGRDSTDTQYFGPGTRLTVL.

Remarks on this clonotype: The junction departs from germline at one end; a sequencing error may be responsible. The rearrangement joins TRBV24-1 to TRBJ2-1, with D perhaps matching TRBD2 (6 bases). CDR1 is KGHDR and CDR2 is SFDVKD in the germline V gene. The CDR3 consists of 17 residues. CDR3 residues: CTTSDFTGGVSYNEQFF. As DNA, the CDR3 is TGTACCACCAGTGATTTTACTGGCGGGGTCTCCTACAATGAGCAGTTCTTC.